A single sample is the source of the 9 T cell receptor beta chains below, sequenced in a study of shared clonotypes between healthy human individuals (TCRdb year 2020). Receptor amplification or capture employed the immunoSEQ multiplex PCR assay. TCRdb limited this immuneACCESS table to in-frame rearrangements with V and J called. A share of clones is missing; checked studies link under half to unresolved V genes, and the rest is unexplained. This sample holds approximately 2,300,000 clones; just under 95% were observed only once. The top ten hold more than 0.35% of the sample. The sample taken for sequencing was naive CD4+ T cells from PBMCs. The label giving this sample's cell subset or site can be read as: CD45RA+ positively selected. The receptors were sampled from a man between 18 and 35 years old in good health. Some clones in this sample may be carry-over from other donors' samples.

The chain links TRBV2 to TRBJ1-4, with unresolved D. V was shortened by 5 bases and J by 5 bases, with 15 bases between the two germline ends. This CDR3 region has 15 residues. Germline-derived CDR1 and CDR2 are SNHLY and FYNNEI. CDR3 sequence reads: CASSLFGVSNEKLFF. Written as DNA, the CDR3 is TGTGCCAGCAGTCTGTTTGGGGTTTCAAATGAAAAACTGTTTTTT.

V is TRBV5-4 and J is TRBJ2-5; D is tentatively TRBD1 or TRBD2 (6 bases each). The CDR3 runs 15 residues. The V end lost 0 bases, the J end lost 5 bases, and 14 bases lay between the germline ends. CDR1 is SGHNT and CDR2 is YYREEE in the germline V gene (reference sequence). This chain's CDR3 is CASSLVSGAEETQYF. CDR3 bases: TGTGCCAGCAGCTTGGTCTCGGGGGCCGAGGAGACCCAGTACTTC.

The chain recombines TRBV2 with TRBJ2-1, with TRBD2 matching 7 bases. CDR1 is SNHLY and CDR2 is FYNNEI in the germline V gene. This CDR3 contains 11 residues. CDR3 bases: TGTCGGAGCGGGGAATACAATGAGCAGTTCTTC. This gives the protein CRSGEYNEQFF.

This clone occurred once. The V and J genes are TRBV5-5 and TRBJ1-2; a possible D gene is TRBD1 (5 bases). Germline CDR1 reads SGHKS; CDR2 reads YYEKEE (reference sequence). The ends were cut back, 3 bases at V and 1 base at J, with 10 bases in the middle. CDR3 length equals 14 residues. In DNA, the CDR3 is TGTGCCAGCAGCTCAAGTAGGGGTAACTATGGCTACACCTTC. It translates to CASSSSRGNYGYTF.

CDR3 loop: CASSSPGQGALYGYTF. CDR3 DNA sequence: TGTGCCAGCAGCTCGCCGGGACAGGGGGCTCTCTATGGCTACACCTTC. This sequence joins TRBV5-4 and TRBJ1-2; 12 bases are a match to TRBD1. Germline V gene data show CDR1 as SGHNT and CDR2 as YYREEE (reference sequence). This CDR3 comprises 16 residues. After removal of 3 bases from V and 4 bases from J, the junction contained 7 bases not matched to a gene.

The J gene is TRBJ2-1, the V gene TRBV7-9; D is perhaps TRBD2 (6 bases). Trimming stripped 2 bases from V and 4 bases from J, with 15 bases between. Germline CDR1 SEHNR, CDR2 FQNEAQ (reference sequence). The CDR3 consists of 16 residues. In DNA, the CDR3 is TGTGCCAGCAGCTTAAAGACGGGAGTGATGTACAATGAGCAGTTCTTC. The encoded protein is CASSLKTGVMYNEQFF.

The chain uses TRBV19 and TRBJ2-1; D is unclear. The CDR3 runs 12 residues. The V end was cut by 6 bases, the J end by 12 bases, with 15 bases between. CDR1 and CDR2 (germline): LNHDA, SQIVND (reference sequence). The CDR3 spells CASSSEWGGQFF. DNA for the CDR3: TGTGCCAGTAGCTCAGAATGGGGTGGGCAGTTCTTC.

J is TRBJ2-2 and V is TRBV28; possibly TRBD1 for D (6 bases). Germline V gene data show CDR1 as MDHEN and CDR2 as SYDVKM. The CDR3 is 15 residues long. V lost 3 bases to trimming and J lost 0 bases, with 8 bases between them. The CDR3 nucleotides read TGTGCCAGCAGTTTGGGGGCTTCGAACACCGGGGAGCTGTTTTTT. Protein product: CASSLGASNTGELFF. Variable domain in full (rest from reference TRBV28 and TRBJ2-2): DVKVTQSSRYLVKRTGEKVFLECVQDMDHENMFWYRQDPGLGLRLIYFSYDVKMKEKGDIPEGYSVSREKKERFSLILESASTNQTSMYLCASSLGASNTGELFFGEGSRLTVL.

The count of this clone is one. This sequence joins TRBV7-8 and TRBJ2-2; D call uncertain. V gave up 5 bases and J gave up 4 bases, with 8 bases separating them. The CDR3 is 13 residues long. CDR1 is SGHVS and CDR2 is FQNEAQ in the germline V gene. CDR3 sequence reads: CASSRQPTGELFF. CDR3 coding DNA: TGTGCCAGCAGCCGCCAACCCACCGGGGAGCTGTTTTTT.